The clone carrying this T cell receptor beta chain occurred a few times. Patients were all untreated before their thyroid surgery. This sample was included in a study of metastatic and nonmetastatic thyroid tumors. Background on the study: It was across blood and tumor or nodule tissue from malignant and benign thyroid patients that repertoires were compared.

TCRdb redid the clone calls on the PCR reads using MiXCR. This sample carries tens of thousands of clones, around 26% of them seen once, and the ten largest clones take 9.6%. The receptor comes from a female donor with papillary thyroid cancer or a benign thyroid nodule (not recorded which). Some clones in this sample may be carry-over from other donors' samples. What was sequenced was blood.

The CDR3 spells CALGGSGTGAHEQYF. Here the CDR3 DNA reads TGTGCCTTAGGGGGCTCCGGGACAGGGGCCCACGAGCAGTACTTC. The rearrangement links TRBV2 to TRBJ2-7; TRBD1 agrees at 10 bases. This CDR3 comprises 15 residues. V lost 11 bases, J lost 5 bases, and 15 bases stayed unmatched. Germline V gene lookup returns CDR1 SNHLY and CDR2 FYNNEI.